The sequence of this TCR beta chain was determined in a study of CD8 T cells in acute hepatitis C reinfection. Study at large: Sequences come from NS3-1073-specific CD8+ T cells, during acute infection and after clearance.

CDR3 length equals 14 residues. Trimming stripped 4 bases from V and 3 bases from J, with 12 bases between. Per germline, CDR1 MDHEN and CDR2 SYDVKM. Overall study findings and caveats: More than ten public clonotypes were found regardless of outcome. Differing sequencing approaches may have limited exact matches to other epitopes. Preferential TRBV04 and TRBV06 usage appeared in all groups and was not explained by the naive pool. Only TCRbeta was bulk sequenced, so alphabeta pairing is unknown.

Sequenced by immunoSEQ multiplex PCR; TCRdb stores in-frame clones only, minus some. This table holds 1,000 to 1,200 clones, over 45% found once. As for time point: at least 347 days after estimated infection, following spontaneous clearance. Hepatitis C virus-specific T cells were sequenced directly ex vivo without in vitro expansion. The sequencing here drew on HCV NS3-1073 tetramer-sorted CD8+ T cells from PBMCs, taken at follow-up. The chain employs TRBV28 and TRBJ2-5; D gene uncertain. This TCR derives from a man between 40 and 49 years old who spontaneously cleared hepatitis C infection. CDR3 nucleotides: TGTGCCAGCAGTTCGTCCGAGAGTGAAGAGACCCAGTACTTC. Translation: CASSSSESEETQYF. The whole variable domain, filled in from reference TRBV28 and TRBJ2-5, reads DVKVTQSSRYLVKRTGEKVFLECVQDMDHENMFWYRQDPGLGLRLIYFSYDVKMKEKGDIPEGYSVSREKKERFSLILESASTNQTSMYLCASSSSESEETQYFGPGTRLLVL.